This T cell receptor beta chain was obtained from a study of cytomegalovirus exposure and HLA in healthy donors. The CDR3 runs to 16 residues. Between the trimmed V and J ends, which lost 3 bases and 0 bases, there was a span of 11 bases. From germline, CDR1 is MDHEN and CDR2 SYDVKM. With regard to this clone: Its antigen remains unknown.

The repertoire was sequenced with immunoSEQ multiplex PCR; TCRdb's copy has only in-frame clones and lacks some. The data show 200,000 to 250,000 clones, 75% to 95% seen once. Notes on the study in general: Subsequent analysis showed first-cohort TCR clusters tending to co-occur in 120 validation repertoires. The authors listed 180 or so TCR beta chains as cytomegalovirus-associated. The authors confirmed in vitro that three CMV-associated chains were specific for CMV antigens. Most TCR sequences showed up rarely, but some public TCRs showed up in many donors.

V gene TRBV28 combines with J gene TRBJ1-4; weak D call: TRBD1 (5 bases). The source is a woman aged 18-35 years in good health and CMV-seronegative. Sequenced: PBMCs. CDR3: CASSFQGTSTNEKLFF. The CDR3 nucleotides read TGTGCCAGCAGTTTTCAGGGAACCTCAACTAATGAAAAACTGTTTTTT. The whole variable domain, remainder taken from reference TRBV28 and TRBJ1-4, is DVKVTQSSRYLVKRTGEKVFLECVQDMDHENMFWYRQDPGLGLRLIYFSYDVKMKEKGDIPEGYSVSREKKERFSLILESASTNQTSMYLCASSFQGTSTNEKLFFGSGTQLSVL.